This is a list of T cell receptor beta chains from one sample in a study of technical replicates of blood from a handful of donors. Assay: immunoSEQ multiplex PCR; the TCRdb copy retains only in-frame clones and omits some. This sample yields about 85,000 clones, of which roughly 94% are seen a single time; about 0.25% belongs to the top ten. The sequenced sample was T cells isolated from PBMCs. These receptor sequences come from a human donor in good health. Both conserved end residues are part of each CDR3. Each record gives: clone size, V gene, D gene, J gene, CDR3 DNA, CDR3 protein. A D gene is named only where the DNA matches it firmly. For some rows the clone size is stated as once, few or many, or as a class when expanded; others skip it.

-,TRBV7-9,TRBD1,TRBJ1-2,TGTGCCAGCAGGAGCGACAGGGAGCCTGGCTACACCTTC,CASRSDREPGYTF
-,TRBV6-1,TRBD2,TRBJ2-7,TGTGCCAGCAGTGAAGGTCGTGGGGGGACTAGCGGGGATGAGCGGTACTTC,CASSEGRGGTSGDERYF
few,TRBV28,-,TRBJ2-1,TGTGCCAGCAGTTTACATGTGGAGCAGTTCTTC,CASSLHVEQFF
-,TRBV6-5,-,TRBJ1-4,TGTGCCAGCAGTTTTAGAGGATCTCCAACTAATGAAAAACTGTTTTTT,CASSFRGSPTNEKLFF
-,TRBV28,TRBD2,TRBJ2-3,TGTGCCAGCAGTTTTGGAGCGGGAGTTAAGGCGCAGTATTTT,CASSFGAGVKAQYF
-,TRBV28,-,TRBJ1-2,TGTGCCAGCAGGGGTCAGGGCTATGGCTACACCTTC,CASRGQGYGYTF
-,TRBV4-2,-,TRBJ1-1,TGTGCCAGCAGCATAGACAGGCCGGTGAACACTGAAGCTTTCTTT,CASSIDRPVNTEAFF
-,TRBV28,TRBD1,TRBJ1-1,TGTGCCAGCAGGTTCTCAGGGGGTCGCACTGAAGCTTTCTTT,CASRFSGGRTEAFF
-,TRBV5-1,-,TRBJ2-3,TGCGCCAGCAGCTTTCGACAGACCACAGATACGCAGTATTTT,CASSFRQTTDTQYF
-,TRBV2,TRBD2,TRBJ2-1,TGTGCCAGCAGTGAGGCGGGAGGTCGAGGGAATGAGCAGTTCTTC,CASSEAGGRGNEQFF
once,TRBV5-4,-,TRBJ1-4,TGTGCCAGCAGTTACGACAGTAATGAAAAACTGTTTTTT,CASSYDSNEKLFF
-,TRBV30,-,TRBJ1-5,TGTGCCTGGAGTGTACAGTTAGATCAGCCCCAGCATTTT,CAWSVQLDQPQHF